One and the same sample provided the 25 T cell receptor beta chains below, sequenced in a study of vaccination and CD4 T cells after COVID-19. The Oncomine TCR Beta short-read assay was applied to DNA of cultured CD4+ T cells. TCRdb passed the PCR reads through MiXCR, listing each CDR3 protein once. Here the sample spans some 16,000 distinct CDR3 sequences, about 63% being singletons. For these TCRs, the target antigens are not known. Treatment indicated: approximately 11-day PBMC culture with coronavirus spike peptide pools or control peptides (ViraFEST assay). The sequenced sample consisted of CD4+ T cells from blood, cultured in vitro. The source is a human donor who had recovered from COVID-19.

The rearrangement joins TRBV6-1 to TRBJ1-1; D is undetermined. The CDR3 sequence is 15 residues long. V gave up 6 bases and J gave up 0 bases, with 14 bases separating them. CDR1 is MNHNS, CDR2 SASEGT, per germline. The CDR3: CASSEMTVMNTEAFF. The CDR3 DNA is TGTGCCAGCAGCGAAATGACGGTCATGAACACTGAAGCTTTCTTT.

This clonotype was observed a handful of times. The rearrangement uses TRBV19 and TRBJ1-5, with D unclear. Deletions cut 3 bases from V and 4 bases from J, with 10 bases between. Per germline, CDR1 LNHDA and CDR2 SQIVND (reference sequence). The CDR3 contains 14 residues. The CDR3 sequence: CASSIVAVNQPQHF. CDR3 nucleotides: TGTGCCAGTAGTATTGTAGCGGTGAATCAGCCCCAGCATTTT.

The chain employs TRBV6-1 and TRBJ1-5, with TRBD1 as a possible D gene (5 bases). Trimming took off 6 bases at V and 0 bases at J, with 18 bases between the two ends. This CDR3 region has 17 residues. CDR1 and CDR2 from the germline V gene are MNHNS and SASEGT. The CDR3 loop is CASRSRSRQYSNQPQHF. The CDR3 DNA reads as TGTGCCAGCAGAAGCCGAAGTAGACAGTATAGCAATCAGCCCCAGCATTTT.

This clonotype was counted a few times. The V gene is TRBV20-1, the J gene TRBJ1-3; no definite D call. The CDR3 contains 13 residues. The germline V and J ends were trimmed by 5 bases and 0 bases, with 8 bases remaining between them. CDR1 and CDR2 (germline): DFQATT, SNEGSKA (reference sequence). CDR3 region: CSAGPNSGNTIYF. The CDR3 bases are TGCAGTGCTGGACCGAACTCTGGAAACACCATATATTTT.

This clonotype was observed a handful of times. J is TRBJ2-5 and V is TRBV6-2 or TRBV6-3; possible D gene TRBD2, 5 bases. Trimming cost V 5 bases and J 0 bases, with 7 bases left between them. Germline CDR1 is MNHEY and CDR2 is SVGEGT. The CDR3 covers 13 residues. DNA of the CDR3: TGTGCCAGCAGTCACGGGGACCAAGAGACCCAGTACTTC. Amino acid sequence: CASSHGDQETQYF.

This rearrangement joins TRBV7-2 to TRBJ2-2; 10 bases line up with TRBD1. The CDR3 is 17 amino acids. Germline loops: CDR1 SGHTA, CDR2 FQGNSA. Losses at the gene ends were 1 base for V and 6 bases for J; bases not matched to a gene: 8. The CDR3 sequence is CASSLGGGTGVPGELFF. CDR3 DNA sequence: TGTGCCAGCAGCTTAGGAGGTGGGACAGGGGTCCCCGGGGAGCTGTTTTTT.

The rearrangement uses TRBV7-2 and TRBJ1-6; tentatively, D is TRBD1 (5 bases). The V and J ends lost 0 bases and 10 bases respectively, with 7 bases between them. Germline V gene data show CDR1 as SGHTA and CDR2 as FQGNSA. CDR3 length: 13 residues. The CDR3 bases are TGTGCCAGCAGCTTAGCCAGGGCCTCACCCCTCCACTTT. It yields the protein CASSLARASPLHF.

The chain is built from TRBV20-1 and TRBJ1-5; maybe TRBD1 (6 bases). In germline, CDR1 is DFQATT, CDR2 SNEGSKA (reference sequence). The CDR3 is 15 residues long. With 5 bases removed from V and 4 bases from J, the gap between germline ends came to 18 bases. The CDR3 sequence: CSALTGTRRNQPQHF. CDR3 nucleotide sequence: TGCAGTGCTTTAACCGGGACAAGGAGAAATCAGCCCCAGCATTTT.

The sample holds a few counts of this clonotype. The chain employs TRBV28 and TRBJ1-1, with D unclear. The V end lost 11 bases, the J end lost 3 bases, and 10 bases lay between the germline ends. The CDR3 sequence is 11 residues long. From germline, CDR1 is MDHEN and CDR2 SYDVKM. The CDR3, as DNA: TGTGCCTTAGGGAGGGACACTGAAGCTTTCTTT. This sequence encodes CALGRDTEAFF.

In this sample, this clonotype turned up a few times. The CDR3 loop is CASSPTRSYSNQPQHF. The CDR3 DNA is TGTGCCAGCAGCCCAACACGATCCTATAGCAATCAGCCCCAGCATTTT. The chain carries TRBV7-9 and TRBJ1-5; D is uncertain. V lost 5 bases, J lost 0 bases, and 14 bases lay in between. This CDR3 has 16 amino acids. From germline, CDR1 is SEHNR and CDR2 FQNEAQ (reference sequence). The whole variable domain, filled in from reference TRBV7-9 and TRBJ1-5, reads DTGVSQNPRHKITKRGQNVTFRCDPISEHNRLYWYRQTLGQGPEFLTYFQNEAQLEKSRLLSDRFSAERPKGSFSTLEIQRTEQGDSAMYLCASSPTRSYSNQPQHFGDGTRLSIL.

The genes are TRBV7-6 and TRBJ1-1; TRBD1 matches 10 bases. The CDR3 is 13 residues long. The V gene end was trimmed by 4 bases and the J gene end by 4 bases; junction bases not matched to a gene: 0. Germline assignment: CDR1 SGHVS and CDR2 FNYEAQ. CDR3 coding DNA: TGTGCCAGCAGCTGGACAGGGGGCACTGAAGCTTTCTTT. Translation gives CASSWTGGTEAFF.

The chain combines TRBV14 with TRBJ1-2; D gene ambiguous. The CDR3 totals 12 residues. Germline CDR1 and CDR2: SGHDN and FVKESK. V was cut by 1 base and J by 5 bases, with 5 bases left in between. The CDR3 spells CASSQGRYGYTF. The CDR3 DNA sequence: TGTGCCAGCAGCCAAGGGCGGTATGGCTACACCTTC.

The V call is TRBV20-1, the J call TRBJ1-6; no firm D call. The CDR3 runs to 15 residues. Germline CDR1 DFQATT, CDR2 SNEGSKA (reference sequence). The germline V and J ends were trimmed by 4 bases and 8 bases, with 18 bases remaining between them. CDR3: CSATNPREQHSPLHF. In DNA form, the CDR3 reads TGCAGTGCTACCAATCCCCGGGAGCAGCATTCACCCCTCCACTTT.

The V and J genes are TRBV11-2 and TRBJ2-7; TRBD1 matches 7 bases. CDR3 length: 15 amino acids. Losses at the gene ends were 1 base for V and 3 bases for J; bases not matched to a gene: 6. Per the germline V gene, CDR1 is SGHAT and CDR2 is FQNNGV. CDR3 DNA sequence: TGTGCCAGCAGCTTAGCACAGGGGCGCTACTACGAGCAGTACTTC. It is translated as CASSLAQGRYYEQYF. The whole variable domain, filled in from reference TRBV11-2 and TRBJ2-7, reads EAGVAQSPRYKIIEKRQSVAFWCNPISGHATLYWYQQILGQGPKLLIQFQNNGVVDDSQLPKDRFSAERLKGVDSTLKIQPAKLEDSAVYLCASSLAQGRYYEQYFGPGTRLTVT.

This clonotype was seen a few times. The genes are TRBV10-1 and TRBJ2-7; no firm D call. CDR1 and CDR2 from the germline V gene are WNHNN and SYGVQD (reference sequence). The V end was cut by 2 bases, the J end by 8 bases, with 13 bases between. The CDR3 has 13 amino acids. DNA of the CDR3: TGCGCCAGCAGTGAGGCTGGACGGCCCAAGCAGTACTTC. Encoded protein: CASSEAGRPKQYF.

The chain is built from TRBV24-1 and TRBJ2-2; D tentatively fits TRBD1 or TRBD2 (5 bases each). The germline CDR1 and CDR2 sequences are KGHDR and SFDVKD. Trimming shortened V by 4 bases and J by 6 bases, and 14 bases separated the two germline ends. This CDR3 contains 15 residues. The CDR3 region is CATSDPAGSAGELFF. CDR3 in DNA: TGTGCCACCAGTGACCCTGCAGGGAGTGCCGGGGAGCTGTTTTTT.

This chain uses TRBV7-3 with TRBJ2-6; TRBD1 might be the D (7 bases). Germline loops: CDR1 SGHTA, CDR2 FQGTGA. The germline V and J ends were trimmed by 5 bases and 2 bases, with 13 bases remaining between them. CDR3 length: 16 residues. CDR3 bases: TGTGCCAGCAGCATTTGGAGGGGGCCTGGGGCCAACGTCCTGACTTTC. This sequence encodes CASSIWRGPGANVLTF.

The table lists this clonotype with a few counts. The rearrangement joins TRBV12-3 or TRBV12-4 to TRBJ2-3, with no clear D. Trimming pared 6 bases from V and 1 base from J, leaving 11 bases between. The length of the CDR3 is 14 residues. CDR3 nucleotides: TGTGCCAGCAGGCTAGGAGTTCGCACAGATACGCAGTATTTT. Its translation is CASRLGVRTDTQYF.

This clonotype has a handful of counts. The chain combines TRBV7-8 with TRBJ1-2, with 9 bases fitting TRBD1. This CDR3 contains 15 residues. V shed 4 bases, J shed 4 bases, and the junction held 7 bases outside the gene matches. Germline assignment: CDR1 SGHVS and CDR2 FQNEAQ. The CDR3: CASSSRTGASYGYTF. CDR3 nucleotide sequence: TGTGCCAGCAGCTCTAGGACAGGGGCCAGCTATGGCTACACCTTC.

The chain carries TRBV4-3 and TRBJ1-1, with a tentative D call TRBD1 (6 bases). Germline CDR1 and CDR2: LGHNA and YSLEER. V lost 5 bases to trimming and J lost 2 bases, with 15 bases between them. The CDR3 spans 15 residues. The CDR3 loop reads CASSGGGLDNTEAFF. CDR3 in DNA: TGCGCCAGCAGCGGAGGGGGGTTAGATAACACTGAAGCTTTCTTT.

This clonotype was counted between two and nine times. This chain joins TRBV12-3 or TRBV12-4 and TRBJ1-5; perhaps TRBD1 as D (5 bases). The germline V and J ends were trimmed by 3 bases and 3 bases, with 9 bases remaining between them. This CDR3 spans 14 amino acids. The CDR3 reads CASSFQGLNQPQHF. CDR3 DNA: TGTGCCAGCAGTTTTCAGGGACTCAATCAGCCCCAGCATTTT.

The chain carries TRBV19 and TRBJ2-5; D is perhaps TRBD2 (7 bases). Germline V lookup: CDR1 LNHDA, CDR2 SQIVND (reference sequence). The CDR3 totals 14 residues. The V gene lost 5 bases and the J gene lost 5 bases, with 15 bases spanning the gap. The CDR3 reads CASSPQGGTETQYF. The CDR3 coding sequence is TGTGCCAGTAGTCCACAGGGAGGGACGGAGACCCAGTACTTC.

The chain combines TRBV2 with TRBJ2-5, with D uncertain. This CDR3 region has 15 residues. Trimming stripped 6 bases from V and 1 base from J, with 15 bases between. Per germline, CDR1 SNHLY and CDR2 FYNNEI. The CDR3 region is CASSTSWSAQETQYF. The DNA for the CDR3 is TGTGCCAGCAGCACATCTTGGTCAGCCCAAGAGACCCAGTACTTC.

CDR3 DNA: TGTGCCAGCAGTGAAGGAGGTTATGGCTACACCTTC. Translated, it gives CASSEGGYGYTF. The rearrangement links TRBV2 to TRBJ1-2; D gene unclear. Germline values: CDR1 SNHLY, CDR2 FYNNEI. Trimming took 1 base from V and 5 from J, leaving 5 bases between them. This CDR3 region has 12 residues. Together with reference TRBV2 and TRBJ1-2, the CDR3 gives the full variable domain: EPEVTQTPSHQVTQMGQEVILRCVPISNHLYFYWYRQILGQKVEFLVSFYNNEISEKSEIFDDQFSVERPDGSNFTLKIRSTKLEDSAMYFCASSEGGYGYTFGSGTRLTVV.

V and J are TRBV5-1 and TRBJ2-3; TRBD1 agrees at 8 bases. The CDR3 spans 12 residues. V gave up 0 bases and J gave up 13 bases; unmatched junction bases: 4. In germline, CDR1 is SGHRS, CDR2 YFSETQ. DNA of the CDR3: TGCGCCAGCAGCTTGGCGGACAGGGATAAGTATTTT. It translates to CASSLADRDKYF.